Here is one TCR beta chain with its context. Antigen specificity is unknown. The sample belongs to a study of shared clonotypes between healthy human individuals. Study-level information: The cohort had a couple of women and three men, ages 18 to 49. Study-wide points: Although depth was large, rarefaction showed that sequencing of the sorted subsets was incomplete.

Trimming took off 6 bases at V and 2 bases at J, with 16 bases between the two ends. The CDR3 totals 15 residues. Per the germline V gene, CDR1 is MDHEN and CDR2 is SYDVKM. The study drew all its donors from Caucasian adults living in Nashville, Tennessee. CD4+ cell separation produced CD45RA+ naive and CD45RA-negative memory subsets. Clones were sequenced by immunoSEQ multiplex PCR, and TCRdb holds only the in-frame ones, with some missing. Counted here are millions of clones, approximately 94% occurring once; the ten biggest clones make up more than 0.12%. The genes are TRBV28 and TRBJ2-5; D may match TRBD1 or TRBD2 (5 bases each). The source is a man between 18 and 35 years old in good health. The sequenced sample consisted of naive CD4+ T cells sorted from blood. The subset: CD45RA+ positively selected. CDR3 amino acids: CASRFKPGRQETQYF. As DNA, the CDR3 is TGTGCCAGCAGATTTAAACCGGGACGACAAGAGACCCAGTACTTC.